The rows below give T cell receptor beta chains drawn from one sample of a study of post-analysis software for immune sequencing data. TCRdb recomputed calls from the PCR reads with MiXCR, one row per CDR3 protein. The table shows hundreds of thousands of distinct CDR3 sequences, with around 27% occurring only once. The sequenced sample consisted of blood. All receptors derive from a girl aged 10 to 17 with multiple sclerosis. CDR3s leave out the opening cysteine and the closing phenylalanine or tryptophan. Each record gives: V gene, clone size, CDR3 protein. A clone size is listed for some rows: how often the clone was seen (once, few, many), or a class if it is expanded.

TRBV15	-	ATSRVWGGGFGSGEQF
TRBV7-2	many	ASSFPPLSWQGNTDTQY
TRBV11-2	few	ASSLLGGTNEKLF
TRBV6-2/TRBV6-3	few	ASPSNLAGTSTDTQY
TRBV20-1	few	SARGRRRTDTQY
TRBV20-1	few	SATGLAGVYEQY
TRBV5-6	-	ASSLGGDNSPLH
TRBV15	few	ATRSGQGESDTQY
TRBV12-3/TRBV12-4	-	ASRGTDTNTGELF
TRBV24-1	-	ATSGMDRETGELF
TRBV10-3	few	AISRDMIGGYT
TRBV24-1	-	ATEREAYNEQF
TRBV6-1	-	ASKGGMGLSNQPQH
TRBV7-9	-	ASTQQGAREETQY
TRBV7-8	-	AIETQY
TRBV20-1	-	SAKEGRHEQY